This T cell receptor (beta chain) was captured in a study of identical twins. Overall study results and limits: In cord blood, abundant beta clonotypes had fewer insertions; memory showed no trend. Modelling underestimated the level of out-of-frame TCR alpha sharing observed in monozygotic twins.

This clonotype appeared a few times. Antigen unknown. TCRdb reprocessed the 5' RACE reads with MiXCR, giving one entry per CDR3 protein. The data show about 720,000 distinct CDR3 sequences, with 18% seen just once and roughly 14% held by the top ten. The CDR3 extends over 15 amino acids. Germline assignment: CDR1 ENHRY and CDR2 SYGVKD. J was trimmed by 0 bases and V by 8 bases; bases with no gene match: 4. These sequences were also reported in another study, on T cells expressing NK-cell markers. In that study: Cells sorted as CD3+CD56+NKG2C+, CD3+CD56+NKG2C- and CD3+CD56-NKG2C+ T cells supplied the TCR beta repertoires. Dominant NKG2C+ clonotypes were found to form about 1.0-7.5% of CD8+ T cells in over five donors.

The sequence was obtained from a young woman in good health. The rearrangement links TRBV10-3 to TRBJ2-6; TRBD1 matches at 7 bases. Specimen: PBMCs. DNA of the CDR3: TGTGCCATCGGGACAGCAAGCTCTGGGGCCAACGTCCTGACTTTC. As protein: CAIGTASSGANVLTF.